A single sample gave rise to the 5 T cell receptor beta chains below, sequenced in a study of blood T cell repertoires in COVID-19. The method was immunoSEQ multiplex PCR; TCRdb's version includes in-frame clones alone and lacks a portion of them. The sample includes over 250,000 clones, over 75% of them seen just once. The sample was peripheral blood. All receptors derive from a human donor in a cohort sampled during active COVID-19.

V and J are TRBV7-9 and TRBJ2-1; TRBD2 might be the D (6 bases). Trimming stripped 4 bases from V and 6 bases from J, with 22 bases between. CDR1 and CDR2 (germline): SEHNR, FQNEAQ (reference sequence). The CDR3 runs 17 residues. The CDR3 nucleotides read TGTGCCAGCAGCTATCCTGGAGGGAGTTTAGTTGGCAATGAGCAGTTCTTC. Its protein product is CASSYPGGSLVGNEQFF. The variable domain in full, completed from reference TRBV7-9 and TRBJ2-1, reads DTGVSQNPRHKITKRGQNVTFRCDPISEHNRLYWYRQTLGQGPEFLTYFQNEAQLEKSRLLSDRFSAERPKGSFSTLEIQRTEQGDSAMYLCASSYPGGSLVGNEQFFGPGTRLTVL.

The V gene is TRBV5-1, the J gene TRBJ2-1; possible D gene TRBD1, 6 bases. The V gene's germline CDR1 is SGHRS and CDR2 YFSETQ. The V and J ends lost 0 bases and 8 bases respectively, with 18 bases between them. The CDR3 is 16 amino acids. The CDR3 coding sequence is TGCGCCAGCAGCTTGGCCTCTGGGGGCGCTTTCGATGAGCAGTTCTTC. Translated: CASSLASGGAFDEQFF.

This rearrangement joins TRBV5-8 to TRBJ1-4; D ambiguous. Germline V gives CDR1 SGHTS, CDR2 YDEGEE. The CDR3 spans 14 residues. Trimming removed 2 bases from V and 2 bases from J, with 7 bases in between. The CDR3 region has the DNA TGTGCCAGCAGCTTCGGGTTGACTAATGAAAAACTGTTTTTT. This codes for CASSFGLTNEKLFF.

V usage is TRBV2 and J usage is TRBJ2-7, with 7 bases that match TRBD2. The germline gives CDR1 SNHLY, CDR2 FYNNEI. The CDR3 sequence is 13 residues long. The V and J ends lost 7 bases and 3 bases, in that order; junction bases with no gene match: 6. The CDR3 reads CASTGTTLYEQYF. CDR3 bases: TGTGCCAGCACCGGGACTACGCTCTACGAGCAGTACTTC.

CDR3 nucleotides: TGTGCCAGCAACCTGGCGGAGAACACTGAAGCTTTCTTT. Translating it yields CASNLAENTEAFF. The chain links TRBV2 to TRBJ1-1, with D uncertain. The V end was cut by 7 bases, the J end by 1 base, with 10 bases between. The germline V gene has CDR1 SNHLY and CDR2 FYNNEI. The CDR3 loop spans 13 amino acids.